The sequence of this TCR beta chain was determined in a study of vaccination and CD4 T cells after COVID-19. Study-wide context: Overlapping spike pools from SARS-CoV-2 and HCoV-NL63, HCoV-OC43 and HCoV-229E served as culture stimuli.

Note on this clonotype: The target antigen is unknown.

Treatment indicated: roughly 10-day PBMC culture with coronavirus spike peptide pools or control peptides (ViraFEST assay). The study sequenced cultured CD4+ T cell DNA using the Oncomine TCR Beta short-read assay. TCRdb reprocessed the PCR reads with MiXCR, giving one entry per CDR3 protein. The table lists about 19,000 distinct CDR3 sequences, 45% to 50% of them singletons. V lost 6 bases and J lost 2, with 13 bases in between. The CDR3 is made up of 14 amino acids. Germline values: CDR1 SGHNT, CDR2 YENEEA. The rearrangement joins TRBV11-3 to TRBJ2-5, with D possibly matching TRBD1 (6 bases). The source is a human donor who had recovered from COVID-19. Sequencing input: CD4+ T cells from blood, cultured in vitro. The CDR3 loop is CASSHRDTQETQYF. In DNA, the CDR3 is TGTGCCAGCAGTCACCGGGACACGCAAGAGACCCAGTACTTC.